These T cell receptor beta chains were read from a single sample in a study of cytomegalovirus exposure and HLA in healthy donors. Method: immunoSEQ multiplex PCR; TCRdb's copy keeps in-frame clones and lacks some. The sample records tens of thousands of clones, 65% to 70% being singletons. The sequenced sample was PBMCs. The receptors stem from a man aged 40-49 years in good health and CMV-seropositive. Each CDR3 is given without its conserved first and last residue. The D gene is left open where the match is weak.

d_call: TRBD2
v_call: TRBV5-1
j_call: TRBJ2-1
cdr3_aa: ASSLSGGDDEQF

d_call: .
v_call: TRBV5-1
j_call: TRBJ2-5
cdr3_aa: ASRSGDLETQY

d_call: TRBD1
v_call: TRBV6-1
j_call: TRBJ1-1
cdr3_aa: ASSAKAGTANTEAF

d_call: .
v_call: TRBV2
j_call: TRBJ1-5
cdr3_aa: ASGPPRGNQPQH

d_call: .
v_call: TRBV2
j_call: .
cdr3_aa: ASSVEGGEQY

d_call: TRBD1
v_call: TRBV11-3
j_call: TRBJ2-2
cdr3_aa: ASSSSRGQGPLGELF

d_call: .
v_call: TRBV25-1
j_call: TRBJ1-5
cdr3_aa: ASSEGRGRGQPQH

d_call: TRBD1
v_call: TRBV9
j_call: TRBJ2-5
cdr3_aa: ASSVNSGGQETQY

d_call: .
v_call: TRBV5-6
j_call: TRBJ2-1
cdr3_aa: ASSLLRGAGYNEQF

d_call: TRBD1
v_call: TRBV6-5
j_call: TRBJ2-4
cdr3_aa: ASRAGGAKNIQY

d_call: .
v_call: TRBV5-1
j_call: TRBJ1-1
cdr3_aa: ASSLTGGVTEAF

d_call: TRBD1
v_call: TRBV6-6
j_call: TRBJ1-1
cdr3_aa: ASRYGQGMNTEAF

d_call: .
v_call: TRBV9
j_call: TRBJ2-3
cdr3_aa: ASSPRDFPTDTQY

d_call: .
v_call: TRBV19
j_call: TRBJ2-7
cdr3_aa: ASSMSGYEQY

d_call: .
v_call: TRBV18
j_call: TRBJ2-7
cdr3_aa: ASSPRRDTYEQY

d_call: TRBD1
v_call: TRBV19
j_call: TRBJ1-4
cdr3_aa: ASSDRGENEKLF

d_call: .
v_call: TRBV6-1
j_call: TRBJ1-2
cdr3_aa: AGVGGYGYT

d_call: .
v_call: TRBV6-1
j_call: TRBJ1-2
cdr3_aa: ASSELGVGVTYGYT

d_call: TRBD1
v_call: TRBV5-8
j_call: TRBJ2-7
cdr3_aa: ASTPLIGQGSYEQY

d_call: TRBD1
v_call: TRBV4-1
j_call: TRBJ2-7
cdr3_aa: ASSQADRGSYEQY

d_call: .
v_call: TRBV2
j_call: TRBJ2-3
cdr3_aa: ASSERTDETDTQY

d_call: .
v_call: TRBV6-1
j_call: TRBJ2-6
cdr3_aa: ASSEERGTGANVLT

d_call: .
v_call: TRBV7-2
j_call: TRBJ1-2
cdr3_aa: ASSFRQTSFLHGYT

d_call: .
v_call: TRBV4-1
j_call: TRBJ2-5
cdr3_aa: ASSLWTQRQETQY

d_call: TRBD1
v_call: TRBV6-5
j_call: TRBJ1-2
cdr3_aa: ASSLDRTDYGYT

d_call: TRBD1
v_call: TRBV5-1
j_call: TRBJ1-3
cdr3_aa: ASSAGQLDGNTIY

d_call: TRBD1
v_call: TRBV27
j_call: TRBJ1-2
cdr3_aa: ARLAPGQNNYGYT

d_call: TRBD1
v_call: TRBV30
j_call: TRBJ2-5
cdr3_aa: AWGQAGGETQY

d_call: TRBD1
v_call: TRBV6-5
j_call: TRBJ1-1
cdr3_aa: ASSPGQFDTEAF

d_call: TRBD1
v_call: TRBV5-6
j_call: TRBJ2-2
cdr3_aa: ASRLNRGIKGSGELF

d_call: TRBD1
v_call: TRBV4-3
j_call: TRBJ1-4
cdr3_aa: ASSHDLTGGNEKLF

d_call: .
v_call: TRBV28
j_call: TRBJ2-3
cdr3_aa: ASSLNSGADTQY

d_call: TRBD1
v_call: TRBV4-2
j_call: TRBJ1-2
cdr3_aa: ASSQEGGRGHNYGYT

d_call: TRBD1
v_call: TRBV10-3
j_call: TRBJ2-2
cdr3_aa: AIRSTGSGTGELF

d_call: .
v_call: TRBV19
j_call: TRBJ2-2
cdr3_aa: ASSTTGELF

d_call: .
v_call: TRBV7-9
j_call: TRBJ1-1
cdr3_aa: ASSPTFGGAF

d_call: TRBD1
v_call: TRBV5-4
j_call: TRBJ2-2
cdr3_aa: ASSLVTGGQHTGELF

d_call: TRBD1
v_call: TRBV2
j_call: TRBJ1-1
cdr3_aa: ASSDRGRGTEAF

d_call: TRBD1
v_call: TRBV7-9
j_call: TRBJ2-7
cdr3_aa: ASSYPRYRGDYEQY

d_call: .
v_call: TRBV30
j_call: TRBJ2-6
cdr3_aa: AWSLLPGDGGANVLT

d_call: TRBD1
v_call: TRBV19
j_call: TRBJ2-3
cdr3_aa: ASSQPGQGYTDTQY

d_call: .
v_call: TRBV30
j_call: TRBJ2-2
cdr3_aa: AWSQGNTGELF

d_call: .
v_call: TRBV4-3
j_call: TRBJ2-5
cdr3_aa: ASSQEMSGTKETQY

d_call: .
v_call: TRBV7-8
j_call: TRBJ2-7
cdr3_aa: ASSLDPDGTYEQY

d_call: TRBD1
v_call: TRBV4-2
j_call: TRBJ1-3
cdr3_aa: ASSRTGNSGNTIY

d_call: TRBD1
v_call: TRBV19
j_call: TRBJ1-5
cdr3_aa: ASSIDYRGHWQPQH

d_call: TRBD1
v_call: TRBV2
j_call: TRBJ1-5
cdr3_aa: ASRGRQGQPQH